Each of the 20 T cell receptor beta chains below was sequenced from the same sample in a study of cytomegalovirus exposure and HLA in healthy donors. Generated by immunoSEQ multiplex PCR, the TCRdb table keeps only in-frame clones and is missing some. Among 200,000 to 250,000 clones, 70% to 90% were seen once, and the ten largest hold 5.5% to 6.5%. Sequencing used PBMCs. These receptors were obtained from a woman under 30 in good health and CMV-seronegative.

The chain links TRBV27 to TRBJ1-4; no clear D. With 5 bases removed from V and 4 bases from J, the gap between germline ends came to 11 bases. Looked up from germline, CDR1 is MNHEY and CDR2 is SMNVEV (reference sequence). The CDR3 consists of 14 residues. As DNA, the CDR3 is TGTGCCAGCAGTCAGACGGCGAATAATGAAAAACTGTTTTTT. Translating gives CASSQTANNEKLFF.

The CDR3 DNA reads as TGTGCCAGCAGGGAGCGGGGGAGCACAGATACGCAGTATTTT. It yields the protein CASRERGSTDTQYF. V is TRBV2 and J is TRBJ2-3; the match to TRBD2 covers 8 bases. Germline V lookup: CDR1 SNHLY, CDR2 FYNNEI. There are 14 residues in the CDR3. V lost 6 bases to trimming and J lost 0 bases; unmatched junction nucleotides: 2.

The chain links TRBV5-1 to TRBJ1-1; weak D call: TRBD1 (6 bases). Germline V CDR1 and CDR2: SGHRS, YFSETQ. This CDR3 contains 14 residues. The V end was cut by 0 bases, the J end by 4 bases, with 10 bases between. The CDR3 reads CASSLGQVGTEAFF. Written as DNA, the CDR3 is TGCGCCAGCAGCTTGGGACAGGTAGGCACTGAAGCTTTCTTT.

The chain couples TRBV4-2 to TRBJ2-2; 11 bases are a match to TRBD2. The CDR3 has 16 residues. From germline, CDR1 is LGHNA and CDR2 YNFKEQ. The V gene end was trimmed by 4 bases and the J gene end by 5 bases; junction bases not matched to a gene: 6. The CDR3: CASSPLAGGFTGELFF. The CDR3 region has the DNA TGTGCCAGCAGCCCCTTAGCGGGAGGGTTTACCGGGGAGCTGTTTTTT.

V usage is TRBV6-1 and J usage is TRBJ2-7; D may be TRBD1 (6 bases). Germline CDR1 and CDR2: MNHNS and SASEGT. V was pared by 0 bases and J by 7 bases, with 16 bases between. The CDR3 consists of 15 residues. CDR3 in amino acids: CASSEASLQGSEQYF. CDR3 in DNA: TGTGCCAGCAGTGAAGCCAGTCTCCAGGGGTCGGAGCAGTACTTC.

This chain links TRBV6-5 with TRBJ2-7; TRBD2 is a possible D gene (6 bases). V was trimmed by 2 bases and J by 5 bases, leaving 13 bases between them. Germline values: CDR1 MNHEY, CDR2 SVGAGI. The CDR3 is made up of 14 amino acids. The CDR3 sequence is CASSYRGGTDEQYF. The CDR3 DNA follows: TGTGCCAGCAGTTACCGGGGCGGGACTGACGAGCAGTACTTC.

The chain combines TRBV7-6 with TRBJ2-7; 9 bases map to TRBD2. The CDR3 is 17 residues long. V dropped 0 bases and J dropped 2; count of bases not matched to a gene: 8. The germline CDR1 and CDR2 sequences are SGHVS and FNYEAQ. The DNA of the CDR3 is TGTGCCAGCAGCTTAGCGGAGGCTAGCGGGGACCCCTACGAGCAGTACTTC. Amino acids: CASSLAEASGDPYEQYF.

CDR3 in DNA: TGTGCCAGCAGGGACGACCGACGGAACACTGAAGCTTTCTTT. Protein: CASRDDRRNTEAFF. The chain recombines TRBV2 with TRBJ1-1; no clear D. The germline V gene encodes CDR1 SNHLY and CDR2 FYNNEI. V was cut by 6 bases and J by 1 base, with 12 bases left in between. The CDR3 sequence is 14 residues long.

The CDR3 bases are TGTGCCTGGCAGAGAGATGCATCAGAAGCTTTCTTT. Its protein product is CAWQRDASEAFF. The rearrangement uses TRBV30 and TRBJ1-1; D gene unclear. In germline, CDR1 is GTSNPN, CDR2 SVGIG (reference sequence). This CDR3 is 12 amino acids long. Deletions cut 5 bases from V and 8 bases from J, with 15 bases between.

The V call is TRBV6-5, the J call TRBJ2-5, with unresolved D. In germline, CDR1 is MNHEY, CDR2 SVGAGI. The CDR3 spans 14 residues. V lost 10 bases to trimming and J lost 4 bases, with 19 bases between them. The CDR3: CATKRTELGETQYF. Written as DNA, the CDR3 is TGTGCCACCAAAAGGACCGAGCTGGGAGAGACCCAGTACTTC.

The V call is TRBV7-9, the J call TRBJ2-5; TRBD1 agrees at 12 bases. Germline assignment: CDR1 SEHNR and CDR2 FQNEAQ (reference sequence). The CDR3 covers 15 residues. The trim removed 7 bases at V and 5 bases at J, leaving 8 bases unmatched. CDR3 region: CASTLRDRGQETQYF. The CDR3 nucleotides read TGTGCCAGCACGCTTAGGGACAGGGGGCAGGAGACCCAGTACTTC.

This chain links TRBV6-1 with TRBJ1-2; a possible D gene is TRBD1 (6 bases). The CDR3 has 14 amino acids. CDR1 is MNHNS and CDR2 is SASEGT in the germline V gene. Trimming left V 3 bases short and J 7 bases short, with 15 bases between. The CDR3 loop is CASSERGGAGGYTF. The CDR3 region has the DNA TGTGCCAGCAGTGAGCGGGGGGGCGCGGGTGGCTACACCTTC.

The rearrangement joins TRBV5-1 to TRBJ1-6; no reliable D call. The CDR3 totals 16 residues. The germline V gene has CDR1 SGHRS and CDR2 YFSETQ. V was trimmed by 4 bases and J by 1 base, leaving 12 bases between them. Written as DNA, the CDR3 is TGCGCCAGCAGCCGTGGCGAAGGGTCCTATAATTCACCCCTCCACTTT. Residues: CASSRGEGSYNSPLHF. The variable domain in full, with the rest retrieved from reference TRBV5-1 and TRBJ1-6, is KAGVTQTPRYLIKTRGQQVTLSCSPISGHRSVSWYQQTPGQGLQFLFEYFSETQRNKGNFPGRFSGRQFSNSRSEMNVSTLELGDSALYLCASSRGEGSYNSPLHFGNGTRLTVT.

V and J are TRBV27 and TRBJ2-7; 7 positions match TRBD2. Germline CDR1 and CDR2: MNHEY and SMNVEV (reference sequence). The V gene end was trimmed by 4 bases and the J gene end by 2 bases; junction bases not matched to a gene: 8. The CDR3 runs to 15 residues. The CDR3 DNA follows: TGTGCCAGCAGTTCCCCGGGGAGGGTACCCTACGAGCAGTACTTC. Its translation: CASSSPGRVPYEQYF.

CDR3 amino acids: CASSQAGTSPASEQFF. Written as DNA, the CDR3 is TGCGCCAGCAGCCAAGCGGGGACTAGCCCCGCAAGCGAGCAGTTCTTC. This sequence joins TRBV4-1 and TRBJ2-1; 9 bases agree with TRBD2. The germline CDR1 and CDR2 sequences are MGHRA and YSYEKL. V lost 1 base, J lost 10 bases, and 11 bases stayed unmatched. This CDR3 has 16 residues.

This clone was counted only a few times. This chain joins TRBV27 and TRBJ2-3, with 12 bases identical to TRBD2. The CDR3 totals 16 residues. Germline values: CDR1 MNHEY, CDR2 SMNVEV (reference sequence). The junction had 3 bases not matched to a gene; V was cut back by 5 bases and J by 0 bases. The CDR3 bases are TGTGCCAGCAGTCGGACTAGCGGGACGAGCACAGATACGCAGTATTTT. Translation: CASSRTSGTSTDTQYF.

The rearrangement uses TRBV18 and TRBJ2-7, with D maybe TRBD1 (6 bases). CDR3 length equals 17 residues. Between the trimmed V and J ends, which lost 6 bases and 3 bases, there was a span of 24 bases. Germline assignment: CDR1 KGHSH and CDR2 LQKENI. CDR3 DNA: TGTGCCAGCTCCACCTTGCCGCCTACGAAGGGACACTACGAGCAGTACTTC. Amino acid sequence: CASSTLPPTKGHYEQYF.

This chain links TRBV25-1 with TRBJ2-7, with 8 bases that match TRBD2. The CDR3 covers 15 residues. Germline CDR1 and CDR2: MGHDK and SYGVNS. The junction had 8 bases not matched to a gene; V was cut back by 2 bases and J by 5 bases. CDR3 sequence: CASSEPGGRTHEQYF. CDR3 DNA sequence: TGTGCCAGCAGTGAACCGGGCGGGAGGACCCACGAGCAGTACTTC.

The chain carries TRBV25-1 and TRBJ2-3; maybe TRBD1 (5 bases). The CDR3 has 13 amino acids. Germline V CDR1 and CDR2: MGHDK, SYGVNS. The V gene lost 0 bases and the J gene lost 6 bases, with 7 bases spanning the gap. Written as DNA, the CDR3 is TGTGCCAGCAGTGAATACTCAGGGGATACGCAGTATTTT. Its protein is CASSEYSGDTQYF.

The rearrangement joins TRBV11-2 to TRBJ2-3; 11 bases are a match to TRBD1. The CDR3 totals 16 residues. Germline lookup yields CDR1 SGHAT and CDR2 FQNNGV. Trimming took 2 bases from V and 1 from J; bases not matched to a gene: 2. This CDR3 is CASSLLGQGGTDTQYF. As DNA, the CDR3 is TGTGCCAGCAGCTTATTGGGACAGGGGGGCACAGATACGCAGTATTTT. The whole variable domain, remainder taken from reference TRBV11-2 and TRBJ2-3, is EAGVAQSPRYKIIEKRQSVAFWCNPISGHATLYWYQQILGQGPKLLIQFQNNGVVDDSQLPKDRFSAERLKGVDSTLKIQPAKLEDSAVYLCASSLLGQGGTDTQYFGPGTRLTVL.